This T cell receptor (beta chain) is from a study of T-cell memory formation after mild COVID-19. Whole-study context: Largely donor-specific TCR clusters were found. Findings of the study overall: CD4+ contracting clones were found mainly in CM and EM, and CD8+ ones in EMRA. Clones shrinking from day 15 to 85 showed even CD4/CD8 mixes; later expanders tilted CD4+.

Using constant-segment primers, 5'RACE produced TCR alpha and TCR beta cDNA libraries carrying sample barcodes and UMIs. TCRdb recomputed calls from the 5' RACE reads with MiXCR, one row per CDR3 protein. Of approximately 560,000 distinct CDR3 sequences in the sample, 15% to 20% were seen once. Points on this clonotype: Its antigen is not known.

Trimming removed 8 bases from V and 4 bases from J, with 11 bases in between. The CDR3 has 12 amino acids. The receptor comes from an adult woman who had mild COVID-19 (a few samples of this study predate the infection). Cell type and time point are not known. Material: PBMCs or a T cell subset sorted from them (not recorded which). V gene TRBV12-3 or TRBV12-4 combines with J gene TRBJ1-2; D is undetermined. The CDR3 spells CASRPGSYGYTF. Written as DNA, the CDR3 is TGTGCCAGCCGGCCCGGGAGCTATGGCTACACCTTC.